This T cell receptor beta chain was found in a study of vaccination effects on CD4 cells after COVID-19 (dated by TCRdb to between 2022 and 2023). In terms of the full investigation: In the ViraFEST assay, PBMC were stimulated with viral peptide pools, and TCR sequencing was then used to find antigen-specific CD4+ T cell clonotypes based on their expansion. About 2.1 million PBMC per well were cultured in IMDM with about 5.4% human AB serum, about 9.4 IU/ml IL-2 and gentamicin, plus 10 ug/ml peptides. A total of more than 8 COVID-19 convalescent patients and a handful of SARS-CoV-2-naive healthy vaccine recipients were included in the full study. SARS-CoV-2 spike-specific CD4+ TCR repertoires from before and after mRNA vaccination were compared in COVID-19 convalescent patients and in infection-naive vaccine recipients. In the study, cultures from other donors were sequenced using the Oncomine TCR Beta short-read assay on an Illumina iSeq 100. Post-vaccine samples across the study were collected a median of 72 days after the second dose, with a range of 14 to 241.

As regards this clone: Its target antigen remains unknown. No base quality values were provided; no much bigger clone lies one nucleotide off.

General study outcomes and caveats: Marked clonal contraction was observed in both infection-induced and vaccine-induced clones at late post-vaccination timepoints, consistent with waning T cell responses. Limitations of the study were the small number of convalescent patients and the absence of early post-infection timepoints. In healthy vaccine recipients, vaccine-induced clones were almost all SARS-CoV-2 mono-reactive, with only 1 of 255 cross-reactive with common cold coronaviruses.

After less than eleven days of culture, CD4+ T cells were isolated with the EasySep CD4+ T cell isolation kit. Each participant received two doses of an mRNA SARS-CoV-2 vaccine, either BNT162b2 or mRNA-1273. The absence of prior SARS-CoV-2 infection in healthy vaccine recipients was confirmed by negative nucleocapsid antibodies before and after vaccination. On days 3 and 7, half of the culture medium was replaced with fresh IL-2-containing medium. Unless otherwise noted, each peptide stimulation condition was cultured in triplicate wells. Using Ficoll-Paque Plus gradient centrifugation, PBMC were separated from whole blood and then either used fresh or cryopreserved at -140C. The QIAamp micro DNA kit was used to extract genomic DNA from the cultured CD4+ T cells. The method was the immunoSEQ multiplex PCR assay. TCR beta CDR3 sequencing was performed on DNA from the cultured, isolated CD4+ T cells. The study's own analysis went as follows. The analysis removed non-productive TCR sequences, trimmed reads to the CDR3 region, and retained only CDR3s that were 7 or more amino acids long. Antigen-specific clonotypes were identified using the MANAFEST web app by comparison of expansion in peptide wells against reference cultures. For clones to be considered positive, expansion at FDR<0.05 versus reference and all other wells, an odds ratio above 5, and a frequency above 0.1% in two replicate wells were required. A clonotype was defined as cross-reactive if the clonotype was significantly expanded both in SARS-CoV-2 spike wells and in at least one common cold coronavirus spike condition. CDR3 similarity was assessed by Levenshtein distance with the stringdist R package, and unrooted trees were built with ape in R 3.6.1. TCRdb took over this immuneACCESS table, retaining in-frame rearrangements with V and J assigned. Such tables are incomplete; in checked studies, under half of the missing clones stem from an unresolved V gene, and the remainder is unexplained. For V, J and clone size, that table is used; D and trimming come from the DNA. The sample table lists about 40,000 clones, around 73% of them with a count of one. About 8.4% of the sample is in the top ten clones.

The germline V gene supplies CDR1 MGHRA and CDR2 YSYEKL. V is shortened by 3 bases, J by 1 base, and the region joining them spans 21 bases. The CDR3 runs 19 residues from the cysteine to the phenylalanine. Just CDR3 DNA is preserved here, 57 bases in frame from base 1. The V and J segments used are TRBV4-1 and TRBJ1-4; a tentative D match to TRBD1 spans 6 bases. The sample here was CD4+ T cells from PBMCs cultured without peptide, taken after COVID-19 vaccination. The source is a human donor who received a COVID-19 vaccine. The DNA is as follows: TGCGCCAGCAGCCACCCCCAGGGCAGGGGACGGATAACTAATGAAAAACTGTTTTTT. This encodes CASSHPQGRGRITNEKLFF.